This TCR beta chain is from a study of cytomegalovirus exposure and HLA in healthy donors. Primers for the PCR totalled 60 Vbeta and 13 Jbeta. TCRdb's table, derived via immunoSEQ multiplex PCR, lists solely in-frame clones and lacks some. The data contain some 120,000 clones, 75% to 85% of them seen just once; the ten biggest clones take up about 3.5%. The V gene lost 4 bases and the J gene lost 0 bases, with 13 bases spanning the gap. Germline V gene data show CDR1 as MNHEY and CDR2 as SVGAGI. The CDR3 runs 16 residues. The sequenced sample was PBMCs. This chain joins TRBV6-5 and TRBJ1-5; D call uncertain. The sequence was obtained from a man aged 35 to 55 in good health and CMV-seronegative. CDR3 DNA sequence: TGTGCCAGCAGTTCGGCCCGCGGATATAGCAATCAGCCCCAGCATTTT. Its protein is CASSSARGYSNQPQHF.